The TCR beta chain under discussion was sequenced for a study of identical twins. TCRdb ran MiXCR on the 5' RACE reads and lists one entry per CDR3 protein. The data hold about 790,000 distinct CDR3 sequences, with approximately 18% observed a single time. The CDR3 spans 15 residues. J lost 2 bases, V lost 0 bases, and 3 bases had no gene match. Germline-derived CDR1 and CDR2 are SGHRS and YFSETQ. Study-wide findings and caveats: The degree of excess twin sharing was weaker in beta out-of-frame sequences. Twin-shared out-of-frame alpha sequences were enriched for low generation probability.

Worth noting for this clonotype: No antigen is known for it.

The data also belong to a second study, concerning T cells expressing NK-cell markers. That investigation notes: Similarly, these clonotypes led the CD3+CD56-NKG2C+ fraction as well in a few donors.

Material: PBMCs. This clonotype was sampled from a woman younger than 35 in good health. The chain has TRBV5-1 and TRBJ2-3; 7 bases map to TRBD1. The CDR3 DNA is TGCGCCAGCAGCTTGGGGGACAGAGACACAGATACGCAGTATTTT. Translated, it gives CASSLGDRDTDTQYF. The complete variable domain, with remaining parts taken from reference TRBV5-1 and TRBJ2-3, reads KAGVTQTPRYLIKTRGQQVTLSCSPISGHRSVSWYQQTPGQGLQFLFEYFSETQRNKGNFPGRFSGRQFSNSRSEMNVSTLELGDSALYLCASSLGDRDTDTQYFGPGTRLTVL.